The entry that follows covers one T cell receptor beta chain sequence. A junction end diverges from the germline sequence, so it may reflect a read error. This sample is drawn from a study of molecular identifiers for immune sequencing clone quantification. Overall study: Four of five RNA aliquots from approximately 20,000 or 98,000 naive CD8 T cells were sequenced.

Germline CDR1 MNHEY, CDR2 SMNVEV (reference sequence). CDR3 length: 16 amino acids. TCRdb redid the calling of the PCR reads with MiXCR, one entry per CDR3 protein. The data show roughly 100,000 distinct CDR3 sequences, with less than 35% seen just once and roughly 10% held by the top ten. In the sort, naive CD8 T cells were defined as CD8+CD4-CCR7+CD45RA+. V is TRBV27 and J is TRBJ1-6; no definite D call. The specimen was naive CD8+ T cells from blood, with Jurkat cell RNA spiked in. Subset indicated: FACS-sorted CD8+CD4-CCR7+CD45RA+ naive T cells. The sequence came from a human donor in good health. Some libraries in this study had Jurkat cell RNA spiked in. The CDR3: CASSLSLDRYNSPLHF. CDR3 in DNA: TGTGCCAGCAGCTTATCGCTGGACCGTTATAATTCACCCCTCCACTTT.